Listed below are T cell receptor beta chains from one sample, sequenced in a study of blood T cells in healthy people across ages. Each CDR3 protein gets one entry after TCRdb re-called the 5' RACE reads with MiXCR. The repertoire has hundreds of thousands of distinct CDR3 sequences, roughly 44% of them found once; the top ten carry about 21%. Sequenced material: blood. All receptors come from a man between 60 and 75 years old in good health. Each CDR3 is given with its conserved first and last residue. Fields, in order: clone size, J gene, D gene, V gene, CDR3 protein, CDR3 DNA. D genes are given only for firm matches. Clone size is given for some rows only: seen once, a few or many times, or a class if the clone is expanded.

size: .; J: TRBJ1-2; D: .; V: TRBV29-1; CDR3: CSVETGQRHGYTF; DNA: TGCAGCGTTGAAACGGGTCAGAGGCATGGCTACACCTTC
size: many; J: TRBJ2-7; D: .; V: TRBV5-1; CDR3: CASSLQLVQAGTVYEQYF; DNA: TGCGCCAGCAGCTTACAATTAGTTCAAGCAGGGACGGTTTACGAGCAGTACTTC
size: .; J: TRBJ1-4; D: .; V: TRBV2; CDR3: CASSGTQPTNEKLFF; DNA: TGTGCCAGCAGTGGTACCCAACCAACTAATGAAAAACTGTTTTTT
size: .; J: TRBJ2-6; D: .; V: TRBV6-6; CDR3: CASTEGPSPAGANVLTF; DNA: TGTGCCAGCACCGAAGGGCCGTCCCCGGCTGGGGCCAACGTCCTGACTTTC
size: .; J: TRBJ2-7; D: .; V: TRBV20-1; CDR3: CSARDTTFYEQYF; DNA: TGCAGTGCTAGAGATACGACATTTTACGAGCAGTACTTC
size: .; J: TRBJ2-2; D: TRBD1; V: TRBV4-3; CDR3: CASSRDRGLDTGELFF; DNA: TGCGCCAGCAGCCGAGACAGGGGGCTTGACACCGGGGAGCTGTTTTTT
size: few; J: TRBJ2-5; D: TRBD2; V: TRBV20-1; CDR3: CSAPIAGGIQETQYF; DNA: TGCAGTGCCCCTATAGCGGGGGGCATCCAAGAGACCCAGTACTTC
size: .; J: TRBJ2-1; D: TRBD2; V: TRBV5-1; CDR3: CASSLAGGGTYNEQFF; DNA: TGCGCCAGCAGCTTGGCCGGCGGGGGTACCTACAATGAGCAGTTCTTC
size: .; J: TRBJ2-7; D: TRBD1; V: TRBV6-2/TRBV6-3; CDR3: CASSPYRATDRDEQYF; DNA: TGTGCCAGCAGCCCCTACCGGGCGACAGACAGGGACGAGCAGTACTTC
size: .; J: TRBJ1-1; D: .; V: TRBV21-1; CDR3: CASSPCEGGATEAFF; DNA: TGTGCCAGCAGCCCCTGTGAGGGAGGGGCAACTGAAGCTTTCTTT
size: .; J: TRBJ2-7; D: .; V: TRBV4-1; CDR3: CASSQETETADSYEQYF; DNA: TGCGCCAGCAGCCAAGAAACAGAGACGGCGGACTCCTACGAGCAGTACTTC
size: few; J: TRBJ2-5; D: TRBD2; V: TRBV7-2; CDR3: CASSSRLAGGETQYF; DNA: TGTGCCAGCAGCTCCCGACTAGCGGGGGGAGAGACCCAGTACTTC
size: .; J: TRBJ1-1; D: TRBD1; V: TRBV7-2; CDR3: CASSLGRGQMNTEAFF; DNA: TGTGCCAGCAGCTTAGGTCGGGGACAGATGAACACTGAAGCTTTCTTT
size: few; J: TRBJ2-1; D: .; V: TRBV20-1; CDR3: CSARGGGVSYNEQFF; DNA: TGCAGTGCTAGAGGAGGGGGAGTCTCCTACAATGAGCAGTTCTTC
size: .; J: TRBJ2-3; D: .; V: TRBV5-1; CDR3: CASSDRTFALQYF; DNA: TGCGCCAGCAGCGACCGGACCTTCGCACTGCAGTATTTT
size: .; J: TRBJ2-5; D: .; V: TRBV15; CDR3: CATSRNGEALETQYF; DNA: TGTGCCACCAGCAGAAATGGGGAGGCCCTGGAGACCCAGTACTTC
size: many; J: TRBJ2-5; D: .; V: TRBV29-1; CDR3: CSVGEGTFQETQYF; DNA: TGCAGCGTTGGGGAGGGGACATTTCAAGAGACCCAGTACTTC
size: .; J: TRBJ1-1; D: TRBD1; V: TRBV25-1; CDR3: CASRETGENTEAFF; DNA: TGTGCCAGCAGGGAGACAGGGGAGAACACTGAAGCTTTCTTT
size: .; J: TRBJ1-1; D: TRBD1; V: TRBV7-2; CDR3: CASSSRTGCTEAFF; DNA: TGTGCCAGCAGCTCCCGGACAGGGTGTACTGAAGCTTTCTTT
size: .; J: TRBJ2-7; D: TRBD1; V: TRBV30; CDR3: CAWDRDLSYNEQYF; DNA: TGTGCCTGGGACAGGGATCTCTCCTACAATGAGCAGTACTTC
size: .; J: TRBJ1-5; D: .; V: TRBV3-1; CDR3: CASGYGHNQPQHF; DNA: TGTGCCAGCGGGTACGGACACAATCAGCCCCAGCATTTT
size: .; J: TRBJ2-5; D: TRBD2; V: TRBV9; CDR3: CASSSGLVGPLQETQYF; DNA: TGTGCCAGCAGCTCAGGACTAGTGGGGCCCCTGCAAGAGACCCAGTACTTC
size: few; J: TRBJ2-1; D: .; V: TRBV7-2; CDR3: CASRTQCEQFF; DNA: TGTGCCAGCAGAACCCAATGCGAGCAGTTCTTC
size: .; J: TRBJ2-1; D: .; V: TRBV12-3/TRBV12-4; CDR3: CASSRYREETQFF; DNA: TGTGCCAGCAGTCGTTACAGGGAAGAGACCCAGTTCTTC
size: .; J: TRBJ2-5; D: TRBD1; V: TRBV6-1; CDR3: CASSVGTGRQETQYF; DNA: TGTGCCAGCAGTGTGGGGACAGGGCGGCAAGAGACCCAGTACTTC
size: few; J: TRBJ1-2; D: TRBD1; V: TRBV5-1; CDR3: CASSLDGTGGNYGYTF; DNA: TGCGCCAGCAGCTTGGATGGGACAGGGGGCAACTATGGCTACACCTTC
size: few; J: TRBJ1-2; D: TRBD1; V: TRBV6-2/TRBV6-3; CDR3: CASSSQGERYGYTF; DNA: TGTGCCAGCAGTTCCCAGGGGGAACGTTATGGCTACACCTTC
size: .; J: TRBJ2-2; D: .; V: TRBV4-2; CDR3: CASSRDLLNTGELFF; DNA: TGTGCCAGCAGCCGGGACCTTTTGAACACCGGGGAGCTGTTTTTT
size: .; J: TRBJ2-3; D: TRBD2; V: TRBV7-8; CDR3: CASSLFRGVSTDTQYF; DNA: TGTGCCAGCAGCTTATTCCGGGGGGTTAGCACAGATACGCAGTATTTT
size: .; J: TRBJ2-3; D: .; V: TRBV10-3; CDR3: CAISDTGEVTDTQYF; DNA: TGTGCCATCAGTGATACAGGGGAGGTGACAGATACGCAGTATTTT
size: few; J: TRBJ1-6; D: TRBD1; V: TRBV6-6; CDR3: CASSTGQGDSPLHF; DNA: TGTGCCAGCAGTACCGGACAGGGGGACTCACCCCTCCACTTT
size: .; J: TRBJ2-3; D: .; V: TRBV7-2; CDR3: CASSPGWVTDTQYF; DNA: TGTGCCAGCAGCCCGGGGTGGGTCACAGATACGCAGTATTTT
size: .; J: TRBJ2-7; D: .; V: TRBV7-2; CDR3: CASSFGGGSVYEQYF; DNA: TGTGCCAGCAGCTTTGGGGGCGGGTCCGTCTACGAGCAGTACTTC
size: .; J: TRBJ2-5; D: .; V: TRBV20-1; CDR3: CSARVRQGGEQYF; DNA: TGCAGTGCTAGAGTCCGACAGGGCGGGGAGCAGTACTTC
size: few; J: TRBJ1-5; D: .; V: TRBV9; CDR3: CASSPTASSNQPQHF; DNA: TGTGCCAGCAGCCCCACAGCCTCTAGCAATCAGCCCCAGCATTTT
size: .; J: TRBJ2-6; D: .; V: TRBV30; CDR3: CVWSHGGSGANVLTF; DNA: TGTGTCTGGAGTCACGGTGGCTCTGGGGCCAACGTCCTGACTTTC
size: few; J: TRBJ2-1; D: TRBD2; V: TRBV4-3; CDR3: CASSQGHASGGATEQFF; DNA: TGCGCCAGCAGCCAAGGGCATGCTAGCGGGGGGGCCACTGAGCAGTTCTTC
size: .; J: TRBJ2-7; D: .; V: TRBV7-9; CDR3: CASSLASPGEQYF; DNA: TGTGCCAGCAGCTTGGCCTCACCGGGGGAGCAGTACTTC
size: few; J: TRBJ2-7; D: TRBD2; V: TRBV27; CDR3: CASSLAGVKYEQYF; DNA: TGTGCCAGCAGTCTAGCGGGGGTTAAATACGAGCAGTACTTC
size: .; J: TRBJ1-5; D: .; V: TRBV7-6; CDR3: CASSYTSNQPQHF; DNA: TGTGCCAGCAGCTACACTAGCAATCAGCCCCAGCATTTT
size: few; J: TRBJ2-7; D: .; V: TRBV20-1; CDR3: CSARQQGSYEQYF; DNA: TGCAGTGCTAGGCAACAGGGCTCCTACGAGCAGTACTTC
size: .; J: TRBJ1-5; D: TRBD1; V: TRBV20-1; CDR3: CSARAGQASNQPQHF; DNA: TGCAGTGCTAGAGCGGGACAGGCTAGCAATCAGCCCCAGCATTTT
size: .; J: TRBJ1-1; D: .; V: TRBV11-3; CDR3: CARSRSMNTEAFF; DNA: TGTGCCAGATCTAGGAGCATGAACACTGAAGCTTTCTTT
size: .; J: TRBJ2-3; D: .; V: TRBV14; CDR3: CASSPWGVWTDTQYF; DNA: TGTGCCAGCAGCCCCTGGGGGGTTTGGACAGATACGCAGTATTTT
size: .; J: TRBJ2-6; D: .; V: TRBV6-2/TRBV6-3; CDR3: CAGSYRPATGANVLTF; DNA: TGTGCCGGCAGTTATAGGCCGGCGACTGGGGCCAACGTCCTGACTTTC
size: .; J: TRBJ2-2; D: .; V: TRBV24-1; CDR3: CATSEYGGSGELFF; DNA: TGTGCCACCAGTGAATACGGAGGTTCCGGGGAGCTGTTTTTT
size: .; J: TRBJ2-7; D: .; V: TRBV7-2; CDR3: CASSLDRGGEPRDEQYF; DNA: TGTGCCAGCAGCCTCGATCGTGGGGGCGAGCCTCGTGACGAGCAGTACTTC
size: .; J: TRBJ2-1; D: .; V: TRBV7-9; CDR3: CASNEAGITYNEQFF; DNA: TGTGCCAGCAACGAAGCCGGGATTACTTACAATGAGCAGTTCTTC
size: .; J: TRBJ2-5; D: .; V: TRBV5-8; CDR3: CASSLPGAQETQYF; DNA: TGTGCCAGCAGCTTGCCAGGGGCACAAGAGACCCAGTACTTC
size: .; J: TRBJ1-2; D: TRBD1; V: TRBV11-2; CDR3: CASRPIGGFYGYTF; DNA: TGTGCCAGCAGGCCGATAGGGGGCTTTTATGGCTACACCTTC
size: few; J: TRBJ2-5; D: .; V: TRBV3-1; CDR3: CASSNRAQETQYF; DNA: TGTGCCAGCAGCAACAGGGCTCAAGAGACCCAGTACTTC
size: .; J: TRBJ1-1; D: .; V: TRBV29-1; CDR3: CSVGRQVMNTEAFF; DNA: TGCAGCGTTGGTAGACAGGTCATGAACACTGAAGCTTTCTTT
size: .; J: TRBJ2-6; D: .; V: TRBV12-3/TRBV12-4; CDR3: CASSPSLWVPTHSGANVLTF; DNA: TGTGCCAGCAGCCCGAGTTTATGGGTCCCAACCCACTCTGGGGCCAACGTCCTGACTTTC
size: few; J: TRBJ2-7; D: TRBD2; V: TRBV4-1; CDR3: CASSRSGVGEQYF; DNA: TGCGCCAGCAGCCGTAGCGGGGTGGGCGAGCAGTACTTC
size: .; J: TRBJ2-7; D: .; V: TRBV6-5; CDR3: CASSYSWSSYEQYF; DNA: TGTGCCAGCAGTTACTCGTGGAGCTCCTACGAGCAGTACTTC